The 9 T cell receptor beta chains in this list originate from one sample, sequenced in a study of cytomegalovirus exposure and HLA in healthy donors. Assay: immunoSEQ multiplex PCR; the TCRdb copy retains only in-frame clones and omits some. The table lists about 100,000 clones, under 85% of them singletons, with over 2.5% in the top ten. Input material: PBMCs. These TCRs come from a woman aged 18-29 years in good health and CMV-seronegative.

This chain joins TRBV5-1 and TRBJ2-3; TRBD1 aligns across 7 bases. Germline assignment: CDR1 SGHRS and CDR2 YFSETQ. The CDR3 covers 14 residues. V was clipped by 3 bases and J by 2 bases; unmatched bases: 3. The CDR3 sequence: CASSSEGATDTQYF. CDR3 sequence (DNA): TGCGCCAGCAGCTCCGAGGGGGCCACAGATACGCAGTATTTT.

The gene calls are TRBV7-9 and TRBJ1-5; the D is unclear. The CDR3 consists of 15 residues. Trimming stripped 5 bases from V and 9 bases from J, with 20 bases between. Germline CDR1 and CDR2: SEHNR and FQNEAQ (reference sequence). The CDR3 DNA reads as TGTGCCAGCAGCCCCCTGGGCAGCCGATTAAGGCCCCAGCATTTT. Translation gives CASSPLGSRLRPQHF.

This clone was observed a handful of times. The J gene is TRBJ1-2, the V gene TRBV5-1; 7 positions agree with TRBD1. The trim removed 10 bases at V and 6 bases at J, leaving 12 bases unmatched. The CDR3 sequence is 13 residues long. Germline CDR1 is SGHRS and CDR2 is YFSETQ. Here the CDR3 DNA reads TGCGCCTCCCGAACAGGGGAGGAGGATGGCTACACCTTC. It translates to CASRTGEEDGYTF.

The rearrangement joins TRBV11-2 to TRBJ2-5, with D tentatively TRBD2 (6 bases). Germline V gene data show CDR1 as SGHAT and CDR2 as FQNNGV. Trimming took 7 bases from V and 5 from J, leaving 17 bases between them. The CDR3 has 14 amino acids. The CDR3 loop is CASTSGGFQETQYF. The CDR3 region has the DNA TGTGCCAGCACCTCCGGGGGATTTCAGGAGACCCAGTACTTC.

This clone was found a few times. The gene calls are TRBV19 and TRBJ1-6; D perhaps matches TRBD1 (6 bases). The ends were cut back, 7 bases at V and 10 bases at J, with 14 bases in the middle. This CDR3 spans 13 amino acids. CDR1 and CDR2 (germline): LNHDA, SQIVND (reference sequence). The CDR3 DNA reads as TGTGCCAGTACCCAACAGGGTGGGTCACCCCTCCACTTT. This encodes CASTQQGGSPLHF.

This rearrangement joins TRBV7-6 to TRBJ2-5; D is perhaps TRBD2 (5 bases). The CDR3 covers 15 residues. The germline V gene has CDR1 SGHVS and CDR2 FNYEAQ. Trimming removed 8 bases from V and 5 bases from J, with 21 bases in between. CDR3: CASASGGSGRETQYF. In DNA form, the CDR3 reads TGTGCCAGCGCCTCGGGCGGGTCTGGGCGGGAGACCCAGTACTTC.

V and J are TRBV5-6 and TRBJ1-1, with 7 bases fitting TRBD1. V gave up 4 bases and J gave up 4 bases; unmatched junction bases: 7. CDR1 is SGHDT, CDR2 YYEEEE, per germline. The CDR3 is 14 amino acids. The CDR3 DNA reads as TGTGCCAGCAGCGACAGGGTCTTAAGCACTGAAGCTTTCTTT. Translated, it gives CASSDRVLSTEAFF.

Written as DNA, the CDR3 is TGTGCCAGCAGCCGACGGACAGGGGTCACTGAAGCTTTCTTT. Translated: CASSRRTGVTEAFF. This sequence joins TRBV13 and TRBJ1-1, with TRBD1 matching over 9 bases. In germline, CDR1 is PRHDT, CDR2 FYEKMQ (reference sequence). The V gene end was trimmed by 5 bases and the J gene end by 4 bases; junction bases not matched to a gene: 5. CDR3 length: 14 residues.

The DNA for the CDR3 is TGTGCCAGCACTAGCTGGGTTGGCAATCAGCCCCAGCATTTT. It codes for CASTSWVGNQPQHF. The rearrangement uses TRBV2 and TRBJ1-5; D is uncertain. Germline CDR1 reads SNHLY; CDR2 reads FYNNEI. This CDR3 comprises 14 residues. The V and J ends lost 7 bases and 2 bases respectively, with 12 bases between them.